These T cell receptor beta chains were read from a single sample in a study of OX40 agonist ivuxolimab in advanced cancers. Sequencing was performed with immunoSEQ multiplex PCR; in TCRdb, only in-frame clones are kept and a portion is missing. The sample has 62,000 or so clones; roughly nine tenths are singletons. The sequencing used CD4+ or CD8+ T cells sorted from blood, collected in a trial of the OX40 agonist ivuxolimab. The receptors come from an adult with an advanced solid tumor such as melanoma, head and neck, liver or kidney cancer. The CDR3 runs from the conserved cysteine through the conserved F or W. A D gene is named only where the DNA matches it firmly. Size is stated for part of the rows, as once, few or many counts, or as a class when the clone is expanded.

j_call clone_size d_call v_call cdr3_nt cdr3_aa
TRBJ2-1 NA NA TRBV2 TGTGCCAGCAGTGAAGTCAATGAGCAGTTCTTC CASSEVNEQFF
TRBJ1-4 NA TRBD1 TRBV19 TGTGCCAGTAGTCTACAGGGGGCATTGATTAATGAAAAACTGTTTTTT CASSLQGALINEKLFF
TRBJ1-2 NA TRBD1 TRBV9 TGTGCCAGCAGCGGACCGGACAGGGGGCACTATGGCTACACCTTC CASSGPDRGHYGYTF
TRBJ2-1 NA TRBD1 TRBV28 TGTGCCAGCACCCTCCTTGGACAGGGTCCAAATGAGCAGTTCTTC CASTLLGQGPNEQFF
TRBJ1-2 NA NA TRBV10-3 TGTGCCATCAGTGAAGGTGTTAGGGGTTATGGCTACACCTTC CAISEGVRGYGYTF
TRBJ2-2 NA NA TRBV11-3 TGTGCCAGCAGCTTAGGGGGGAACACCGGGGAGCTGTTTTTT CASSLGGNTGELFF
TRBJ2-2 NA NA TRBV2 TGTGCCAGCAAGGCTCAAAGGGGTGTCGGGGAGCTGTTTTTT CASKAQRGVGELFF
TRBJ1-1 NA TRBD1 TRBV27 TGTGCCAGCAGTTCTTCCGGGACAGGCGGCACTGAAGCTTTCTTT CASSSSGTGGTEAFF
TRBJ1-6 NA TRBD1 TRBV2 TGTGCCAGCACTATGGGGGGACAGAGGAATTCACCCCTCCACTTT CASTMGGQRNSPLHF
TRBJ2-1 NA NA TRBV4-1 TGCGCCAGCAGCCAAGAAGATGTGGGATTCGATGAGCAGTTCTTC CASSQEDVGFDEQFF
TRBJ2-2 once TRBD2 TRBV6-1 TGTGCCAGCAGTGTGGCCGGGACTAGCGGGGGCACCGGGGAGCTGTTTTTT CASSVAGTSGGTGELFF
TRBJ2-1 NA NA TRBV7-7 TGTGCCAGCAGCCCCAAAGGGGGGATCGATGAGCAGTTCTTC CASSPKGGIDEQFF
TRBJ1-2 NA TRBD1 TRBV7-9 TGTGCCAGCAGCTTAGGCGACAGGGCTTCTCCCTATGGCTACACCTTC CASSLGDRASPYGYTF
TRBJ2-2 NA NA TRBV5-4 TGTGCCAGCAGCTTGGTGGGGGCCGGTAACACCGGGGAGCTGTTTTTT CASSLVGAGNTGELFF
TRBJ1-4 NA TRBD1 TRBV15 TGTGCCACCAGCAGGGGCCTCGGGACAGGGGAAAAACTGTTTTTT CATSRGLGTGEKLFF
TRBJ1-2 NA NA TRBV7-9 TGTGCCAGCAGCTTAGTACCGACTAACTATGGCTACACCTTC CASSLVPTNYGYTF
TRBJ2-5 NA NA TRBV4-3 TGCGCCAGCAGCCAGCGTCCTGGAACCACGACAGCAAGCGAGACCCAGTACTTC CASSQRPGTTTASETQYF
TRBJ2-2 NA NA TRBV4-1 TGCGCCAGCACCAGCCAAGGGGGAACCGGGGAGCTGTTTTTT CASTSQGGTGELFF
TRBJ2-2 NA TRBD1 TRBV10-3 TGTGCCATCGGGGACAGGAGAAACACCGGGGAGCTGTTTTTT CAIGDRRNTGELFF
TRBJ2-5 NA NA TRBV19 TGTGCCAGTAGTAGGGACCAAGAGACCCAGTACTTC CASSRDQETQYF
TRBJ2-3 NA NA TRBV5-6 TGTGCCAGCAGCTTGGGGCCGGGGGGCTCCGATACGCAGTATTTT CASSLGPGGSDTQYF
TRBJ1-5 NA TRBD1 TRBV4-1 TGCGCCAGCAGCCACCGATACAGGGGTCAGCCCCAGCATTTT CASSHRYRGQPQHF
TRBJ2-5 NA NA TRBV9 TGTGCCAGCAGCCCCACCTTGGGGAAGGGGGAGACCCAGTACTTC CASSPTLGKGETQYF
TRBJ2-2 NA NA TRBV27 TGTGCCAGAAGAGACAGGCGTCTAGGGGACACCGGGGAGCTGTTTTTT CARRDRRLGDTGELFF
TRBJ2-2 once TRBD2 TRBV7-2 TGTGCCAGCAGCTACGGGACTAGCGGGAGTCTCGGCGGGGAGCTGTTTTTT CASSYGTSGSLGGELFF
TRBJ1-2 NA TRBD1 TRBV6-5 TGTGCCAGCAGTCCAGGGGGGGGCTTTGGCTACACCTTC CASSPGGGFGYTF
TRBJ2-3 NA NA TRBV5-1 TGCGCCAGCAGGACTTTTGCAGATACGCAGTATTTT CASRTFADTQYF
TRBJ2-5 NA NA TRBV5-6 TGTGCCAGCAGTACTAGTTCGGAGACCCAGTACTTC CASSTSSETQYF
TRBJ1-6 NA NA TRBV6-5 TGTGCCAGCAGTTGGACTAATTCACCCCTCCACTTT CASSWTNSPLHF
TRBJ2-5 NA NA TRBV30 TGTGCCTGGAGTGTGAATCGCGGGCCAGAGACCCAGTACTTC CAWSVNRGPETQYF
TRBJ2-1 few NA TRBV27 TGTGCCAGCAGCTACGTACAGGGCAATGAGCAGTTCTTC CASSYVQGNEQFF
TRBJ2-7 NA NA TRBV7-9 TGTGCCAGCAGCTTTTGGGCGGGATCTACCTACGAGCAGTACTTC CASSFWAGSTYEQYF
TRBJ1-6 once TRBD1 TRBV4-3 TGCGCCAGCAGCCAGGGGGGACAGGCGAATTCACCCCTCCACTTT CASSQGGQANSPLHF
TRBJ1-2 NA NA TRBV28 TGTGCCAGCAGTTTGGCCAGCCTTCTTTATGGCTACACCTTC CASSLASLLYGYTF
TRBJ1-4 NA NA TRBV29-1 TGCAGCGTTGGTCGGGCTAATGAAAAACTGTTTTTT CSVGRANEKLFF
TRBJ2-1 NA TRBD2 TRBV15 TGTGCCACCAGCAGAGATCGGCGGGAGGGCCCTTACAATGAGCAGTTCTTC CATSRDRREGPYNEQFF
TRBJ2-2 NA TRBD1 TRBV5-1 TGCGCCAGCTGGCCGGCGGGACAGGTACAGAACACCGGGGAGCTGTTTTTT CASWPAGQVQNTGELFF
TRBJ1-1 NA NA TRBV20-1 TGCAGTGCTAGGACAGGCACTGAAGCTTTCTTT CSARTGTEAFF
TRBJ1-1 NA TRBD1 TRBV18 TGTGCCAGCTCAAGAGCGACAGGGGGCACTGAAGCTTTCTTT CASSRATGGTEAFF
TRBJ1-2 NA NA TRBV5-1 TGCGCCAGCAGCTTTAACCAGCAGGGTTCCCCCTATGGCTACACCTTC CASSFNQQGSPYGYTF
TRBJ2-2 once NA TRBV7-8 TGTGCCAGCAGCTTAGCGTCCCACCCAACCGGGGAGCTGTTTTTT CASSLASHPTGELFF
TRBJ1-2 NA TRBD1 TRBV6-5 TGTGCCAGTCAGGCAGGGGGGGGCTATGGCTACACCTTC CASQAGGGYGYTF
TRBJ2-1 NA TRBD1 TRBV14 TGTGCCAGCAGCAACTACAGGGGCTCCAATGAGCAGTTCTTC CASSNYRGSNEQFF
TRBJ2-3 NA TRBD2 TRBV5-1 TGCGCCAGCAGCCAGGGACTAGCGGGAGGCACTGGAGATACGCAGTATTTT CASSQGLAGGTGDTQYF
TRBJ2-1 NA NA TRBV5-1 TGCGCCAGCAGCTTAAGTCGTTCAGACAATGAGCAGTTCTTC CASSLSRSDNEQFF
TRBJ2-5 NA NA TRBV5-1 TGCGCCAGCAGCTTCGGGGGAGTGGGGGAGACCCAGTACTTC CASSFGGVGETQYF
TRBJ2-2 NA TRBD1 TRBV7-3 TGTGCCAGCAGCTCCCGGGGGACAGGGTTCACCGGGGAGCTGTTTTTT CASSSRGTGFTGELFF